The rows below give T cell receptor beta chains drawn from one sample of a study of response to subunit inactivated influenza vaccine. Each CDR3 protein gets one entry after TCRdb re-called the RT-PCR reads with MiXCR. This table has about 780,000 distinct CDR3 sequences, less than 20% appearing once. The sequencing used PBMCs from blood, collected about 5 days after vaccination. These receptors were collected from a man aged 50 to 59 who received an inactivated influenza vaccine. Both conserved end residues are part of each CDR3. Each record gives: clone size, J gene, V gene, CDR3 protein. Part of the rows lack a size; the others show once, few, many or a class for expanded clones.

abundance: NA
j_gene: TRBJ2-5
v_gene: TRBV27
CDR3aa: CASSLGGTLETQYF

abundance: few
j_gene: TRBJ1-1
v_gene: TRBV7-2
CDR3aa: CASSFREIVNTEAFF

abundance: few
j_gene: TRBJ2-2
v_gene: TRBV7-2
CDR3aa: CASSATALWTGELFF

abundance: few
j_gene: TRBJ2-1
v_gene: TRBV27
CDR3aa: CASSLRGPYNEQFF

abundance: many
j_gene: TRBJ2-7
v_gene: TRBV20-1
CDR3aa: CSARSRTSIHEQYF

abundance: once
j_gene: TRBJ2-5
v_gene: TRBV20-1
CDR3aa: CSALPPSGGRPETRYF

abundance: few
j_gene: TRBJ2-5
v_gene: TRBV5-4
CDR3aa: CASSLVPWDRQETQYF

abundance: once
j_gene: TRBJ2-1
v_gene: TRBV7-8
CDR3aa: CTSSLGSSGTYNEQFF

abundance: few
j_gene: TRBJ2-5
v_gene: TRBV20-1
CDR3aa: CSARRGEWETQYF

abundance: few
j_gene: TRBJ2-5
v_gene: TRBV27
CDR3aa: CASSLSRGIKETQYF

abundance: NA
j_gene: TRBJ2-3
v_gene: TRBV4-3
CDR3aa: CASSQRTAGGRTDTQYF

abundance: few
j_gene: TRBJ2-2
v_gene: TRBV4-2
CDR3aa: CASSQGSNGELFF

abundance: few
j_gene: TRBJ2-7
v_gene: TRBV7-9
CDR3aa: CASSLTESYEQYF

abundance: few
j_gene: TRBJ2-1
v_gene: TRBV4-2
CDR3aa: CASSQAPSYSYNEQFF

abundance: few
j_gene: TRBJ2-7
v_gene: TRBV20-1
CDR3aa: CSARDPAGGHQEQYF

abundance: NA
j_gene: TRBJ2-5
v_gene: TRBV6-1
CDR3aa: CASSRMGEETQYF

abundance: few
j_gene: TRBJ2-5
v_gene: TRBV20-1
CDR3aa: CSARAGRLWRETQYF

abundance: NA
j_gene: TRBJ2-1
v_gene: TRBV23-1
CDR3aa: CASRPAGTSKAHGEQFF

abundance: once
j_gene: TRBJ1-2
v_gene: TRBV3-1
CDR3aa: CASSLTGGAGSGYGYTF

abundance: NA
j_gene: TRBJ2-7
v_gene: TRBV7-9
CDR3aa: CASSPNPGGTYEQYF

abundance: few
j_gene: TRBJ2-3
v_gene: TRBV20-1
CDR3aa: CSALEPPGGGTDTQYF

abundance: few
j_gene: TRBJ1-1
v_gene: TRBV3-1
CDR3aa: CASSHQTHEAFF

abundance: few
j_gene: TRBJ1-2
v_gene: TRBV20-1
CDR3aa: CSARDRLAVGYTF